The next 14 T cell receptor beta chains were all read from a single sample in a study of T cells in Graves' hyperthyroidism and ophthalmopathy. There were TCR beta CDR3 regions amplified from RNA transcripts. TCR CDR3 regions were first amplified by RT-PCR with HTBI primers. TCRdb re-called the multiplex PCR reads with MiXCR, one entry per CDR3 protein. In the table there are over 400,000 distinct CDR3 sequences, over 12% of which are singletons. Sequencing was performed on blood. The receptor source for this set is a man between 18 and 35 years old with Graves' ophthalmopathy.

This clonotype was detected ten times or more. This chain joins TRBV6-2 or TRBV6-3 and TRBJ2-5; 10 bases are a match to TRBD2. Germline loops: CDR1 MNHEY, CDR2 SVGEGT. V lost 7 bases, J lost 2 bases, and 4 bases stayed unmatched. CDR3 length equals 14 residues. The CDR3 coding sequence is TGTGCCAGCATCCGAGCGGGGGGGCAAGAGACCCAGTACTTC. Protein product: CASIRAGGQETQYF.

This clonotype was counted at least ten times. The chain carries TRBV7-9 and TRBJ2-7; tentative D call: TRBD2 (5 bases). The CDR3 spans 12 residues. Germline CDR1 is SEHNR and CDR2 is FQNEAQ (reference sequence). V lost 5 bases and J lost 4, with 9 bases in between. The CDR3 DNA reads as TGTGCCAGCAGCCCTACGGGATACGAGCAGTACTTC. This gives the protein CASSPTGYEQYF.

In its sample, this clonotype was seen many times. The chain recombines TRBV14 with TRBJ2-7; D gene ambiguous. The CDR3 sequence is 13 residues long. The germline V and J ends were trimmed by 6 bases and 3 bases, with 12 bases remaining between them. Germline CDR1 SGHDN, CDR2 FVKESK. This CDR3 is CASSPDGYYEQYF. CDR3 DNA sequence: TGTGCCAGCAGTCCCGACGGGTACTACGAGCAGTACTTC.

The rearrangement uses TRBV20-1 and TRBJ1-1; maybe TRBD1 (6 bases). The length of the CDR3 is 13 residues. Trimming shortened V by 3 bases and J by 2 bases, and 10 bases separated the two germline ends. In germline, CDR1 is DFQATT, CDR2 SNEGSKA (reference sequence). The CDR3 region is CSARLGGNTEAFF. The DNA for the CDR3 is TGCAGTGCTAGGCTAGGGGGTAACACTGAAGCTTTCTTT.

In its sample, this clonotype was seen many times. The chain carries TRBV27 and TRBJ1-1; D is undetermined. This CDR3 is 13 amino acids long. Trimming cost V 8 bases and J 1 base, with 11 bases left between them. Germline V gene lookup returns CDR1 MNHEY and CDR2 SMNVEV (reference sequence). The CDR3: CASRPFKNTEAFF. CDR3 sequence (DNA): TGTGCCAGCCGACCCTTCAAGAACACTGAAGCTTTCTTT.

As concerns this clonotype: Since a much larger clone is just one base distant, this may be a read error. This chain links TRBV6-2 or TRBV6-3 with TRBJ2-5; 13 bases map to TRBD2. The CDR3 runs 14 residues. The germline gives CDR1 MNHEY, CDR2 SVGEGT. The V and J ends lost 5 bases and 7 bases, in that order; junction bases with no gene match: 4. CDR3 loop: CASSRLAGGGTQYF. The DNA of the CDR3 is TGTGCCAGCAGTCGACTAGCGGGAGGAGGGACCCAGTACTTC.

This clonotype was counted many times. The genes are TRBV7-9 and TRBJ2-1; D may be TRBD2 (6 bases). Germline V gives CDR1 SEHNR, CDR2 FQNEAQ (reference sequence). Between the trimmed V and J ends, which lost 3 bases and 8 bases, there was a span of 14 bases. The CDR3 sequence is 14 residues long. The CDR3, as DNA: TGTGCCAGCAGCTTTTACGGGGGTCAGGATGAGCAGTTCTTC. Protein: CASSFYGGQDEQFF.

This clonotype was found many times. The rearrangement uses TRBV27 and TRBJ2-1, with 8 bases that match TRBD1. Germline V gene sequence: CDR1 MNHEY, CDR2 SMNVEV (reference sequence). With V trimmed by 9 bases and J by 1 base, 2 bases remained unmatched. The CDR3 runs to 13 residues. The CDR3 DNA sequence: TGTGCCAGTTGGACAGGGTCCTACAATGAGCAGTTCTTC. Residues: CASWTGSYNEQFF.

J is TRBJ2-2 and V is TRBV5-1; D possibly corresponds to TRBD1 (5 bases). Germline V gene data show CDR1 as SGHRS and CDR2 as YFSETQ. This CDR3 spans 14 amino acids. Trimming removed 4 bases from V and 3 bases from J, with 10 bases in between. The CDR3 DNA reads TGCGCCAGCAGCCGGACATCGGACACCGGGGAGCTGTTTTTT. Protein sequence: CASSRTSDTGELFF.

This clonotype was found many times. The chain combines TRBV20-1 with TRBJ1-6; 7 bases agree with TRBD1. In germline, CDR1 is DFQATT, CDR2 SNEGSKA (reference sequence). Trimming removed 1 base from V and 14 bases from J; junction bases left unmatched: 11. The CDR3 has 14 amino acids. CDR3 DNA sequence: TGCAGTGCTAGAGCCCGGGACAGCCCCCTCACCCTCCACTTT. Amino acids: CSARARDSPLTLHF.

Only a few counts were recorded for this clonotype. The gene calls are TRBV7-9 and TRBJ2-3; 12 bases match TRBD2. This CDR3 comprises 14 residues. J lost 13 bases, V lost 4 bases, and 9 bases had no gene match. CDR1 and CDR2 from the germline V gene are SEHNR and FQNEAQ (reference sequence). CDR3 coding DNA: TGTGCCAGCAGCTCCTCTCTAGCGGGGGGGACAAAGTATTTT. It codes for CASSSSLAGGTKYF.

This clonotype was seen ten or more times. At one end, the junction sequence differs from germline, possibly due to a read error. The chain has TRBV18 and TRBJ2-3; D assignment may be TRBD1 or TRBD2 (6 bases each). CDR3 size: 15 residues. The V gene's germline CDR1 is KGHSH and CDR2 LQKENI. This CDR3 reads CASSPLGGITDTQYF. CDR3 DNA: TGTGCCAGCTCCCCACTAGGGGGGATCACAGATACGCAGTATTTT.

V is TRBV6-6 and J is TRBJ1-1; D not resolved. The length of the CDR3 is 12 residues. The germline gives CDR1 MNHNY, CDR2 SVGAGI (reference sequence). Trimming cost V 2 bases and J 8 bases, with 9 bases left between them. CDR3 loop: CASSYRAGEAFF. In DNA, the CDR3 is TGTGCCAGCAGTTACAGAGCAGGCGAAGCTTTCTTT.

This clonotype was seen at least ten times. The gene calls are TRBV5-1 and TRBJ1-1; 8 bases align to TRBD1. Germline V CDR1 and CDR2: SGHRS, YFSETQ. The junction had 7 bases not matched to a gene; V was cut back by 4 bases and J by 8 bases. This CDR3 region has 13 residues. Here the CDR3 reads CASSPTGANEAFF. The CDR3 DNA sequence: TGCGCCAGCAGCCCGACAGGGGCCAACGAAGCTTTCTTT.